The entry that follows covers one T cell receptor (beta chain) sequence. The sample holds many counts of this clonotype. The clone's antigen remains unknown. Base qualities were left out, and no much larger clone turns up one base away. The germline V gene encodes CDR1 DFQATT and CDR2 SNEGSKA (reference sequence). V is trimmed back by 1 base and J by 7 bases, and the junction contains 7 bases that no gene match accounts for. The CDR3 covers 15 residues, taking in both the cysteine and the phenylalanine. Of all the DNA, just the CDR3 is kept, 45 bases in frame from base 1. The run used an Illumina HiSeq 2500. Quantitative 5'-RACE with molecular barcodes was the method used to prepare the TCR beta libraries. The authors processed their data as follows. A new computational method, built on a probabilistic model of VDJ rearrangement, was used to identify disease-linked TCR variants. The public reads were reanalyzed by TCRdb: fastp trimming at Q25, MiXCR alignment, in-frame beta chains only. CDR3 protein sequences are deduplicated, and each keeps its most common genes and DNA. TCRdb's processing, not the authors' own work, is the source of the V and J calls. The sample table shows some 130,000 distinct CDR3 sequences, and roughly 15% are seen once. Around 3% of the sample is held by the ten biggest clonotypes.

The data originate from a study of CD8 T cells in ankylosing spondylitis (dated by TCRdb to about 2017). Regarding the study in general: To find TCR variants linked to disease, the study profiled T cell receptor beta repertoires in ankylosing spondylitis patients and healthy donors. In total, the full study cohort was made up of 110 or so healthy donors and 25 ankylosing spondylitis patients. Peripheral blood samples were taken, and synovial fluid was additionally collected from ankylosing spondylitis patients.

Beyond this particular receptor, the publication reports: According to the report, matched synovial fluid samples from ankylosing spondylitis patients were significantly enriched for the disease-linked clones. Blood from ankylosing spondylitis patients appeared to be characterized by a TCR beta motif made up of under ten highly homologous amino acid variants. The disease-linked clones showed a CD8+ phenotype and occurred at relatively low frequencies in peripheral blood. Some motif variants had previously been reported in the synovial fluid and blood of reactive arthritis patients, which suggests shared mechanisms of disease initiation.

The chain links TRBV20-1 with TRBJ2-2; TRBD2 matches 9 bases in the middle. The sequencing sample was made of blood, either unsorted or a sorted T cell fraction (not recorded which). This clonotype was sampled from a female donor with ankylosing spondylitis or in good health (not recorded which). The DNA is TGCAGTGCTAGAGTAGGCGGGAGGGCGGACGGGGAGCTGTTTTTT. The translation is CSARVGGRADGELFF.